A single T cell receptor (beta chain) is shown here with its context. Its matching antigen is unknown. The sample originates from a study of response to subunit inactivated influenza vaccine. Findings of the study overall: That few new T cells are recruited by each seasonal influenza vaccination was the authors' suggestion.

In germline, CDR1 is SGHRS, CDR2 YFSETQ. Trimming removed 0 bases at V and 2 bases at J, with 12 bases between. The CDR3 is made up of 15 amino acids. TCRdb re-analysed the RT-PCR reads in MiXCR, keeping a single row per CDR3 protein. The sample shows about 500,000 distinct CDR3 sequences, about 17% of them seen only once. Sequencing used CD4+ T cells sorted from PBMCs, obtained less than 30 months after vaccination. The V and J genes are TRBV5-1 and TRBJ2-7, with no clear D. The sequence derives from a man between 50 and 75 years old who received an inactivated influenza vaccine. Here the CDR3 DNA reads TGCGCCAGCAGCTTGGTCGGGCGTCTTACCTACGAGCAGTACTTC. Encoded protein: CASSLVGRLTYEQYF.